These 15 T cell receptor beta chains were all obtained from the same sample, sequenced in a study of T-cell memory formation after mild COVID-19. Via MiXCR, TCRdb re-called the 5' RACE reads, giving one row per CDR3 protein. Of 150,000 to 200,000 distinct CDR3 sequences in the sample, about a fifth were seen once. The sample comprised PBMCs or a T cell subset sorted from them (not recorded which). The source is a man between 18 and 29 years old who had mild COVID-19 (a few samples of this study predate the infection). Cell type and time point are not known.

V is TRBV7-2 and J is TRBJ2-3; a possible D gene is TRBD1 (6 bases). This CDR3 has 16 residues. Germline CDR1 and CDR2: SGHTA and FQGNSA. Trimming pared 7 bases from V and 4 bases from J, leaving 21 bases between. The CDR3 nucleotides read TGTGCCAGCACCCCTATGGGGACCCACAGGGCAGATACGCAGTATTTT. Protein sequence: CASTPMGTHRADTQYF. The full variable domain, with the rest looked up from reference TRBV7-2 and TRBJ2-3, is GAGVSQSPSNKVTEKGKDVELRCDPISGHTALYWYRQSLGQGLEFLIYFQGNSAPDKSGLPSDRFSAERTGGSVSTLTIQRTQQEDSAVYLCASTPMGTHRADTQYFGPGTRLTVL.

This clonotype was seen a handful of times. V is TRBV3-1 and J is TRBJ1-1; no reliable D call. The CDR3 loop spans 14 amino acids. Trimming left V 5 bases short and J 5 bases short, with 15 bases between. Germline assignment: CDR1 LGHDT and CDR2 YNNKEL (reference sequence). The CDR3 DNA reads TGTGCCAGCAGCTCTCGACTCGGTTGGACTGAAGCTTTCTTT. Protein: CASSSRLGWTEAFF.

V is TRBV30 and J is TRBJ1-1, with D unclear. Per germline, CDR1 GTSNPN and CDR2 SVGIG (reference sequence). V lost 5 bases to trimming and J lost 1 base, with 11 bases between them. The CDR3 sequence is 13 residues long. The CDR3 nucleotides read TGTGCCTGGTCTAGTGAGGGGAACACTGAAGCTTTCTTT. It yields the protein CAWSSEGNTEAFF.

The sample holds one count of this clonotype. The gene calls are TRBV12-3 or TRBV12-4 and TRBJ1-6, with D perhaps matching TRBD1 (5 bases). The CDR3 totals 15 residues. V was trimmed by 3 bases and J by 10 bases, leaving 16 bases between them. The CDR3 DNA sequence: TGTGCCAGCAGTTTGGCAGGTCGGGGGGAGTCACCCCTCCACTTT. It is translated as CASSLAGRGESPLHF.

V usage is TRBV20-1 and J usage is TRBJ1-4; 10 bases agree with TRBD1. The V gene end was trimmed by 3 bases and the J gene end by 8 bases; junction bases not matched to a gene: 3. Looked up from germline, CDR1 is DFQATT and CDR2 is SNEGSKA (reference sequence). This CDR3 region has 13 residues. The CDR3 sequence is CSARPDRGEKLFF. The CDR3 nucleotides read TGCAGTGCTAGGCCGGACAGGGGGGAAAAACTGTTTTTT.

This clonotype was detected a few times. V usage is TRBV5-1 and J usage is TRBJ2-5, with TRBD1 matching over 12 bases. Germline V gene sequence: CDR1 SGHRS, CDR2 YFSETQ. The ends lost 4 bases at V and 1 base at J; junction bases unmatched: 5. The CDR3 runs to 16 residues. CDR3 nucleotide sequence: TGCGCCAGCAGCGTTGGGACAGGGGGCTCCCAAGAGACCCAGTACTTC. Its protein is CASSVGTGGSQETQYF.

In this sample, this clonotype turned up a few times. This sequence joins TRBV20-1 and TRBJ2-5; TRBD2 aligns across 10 bases. This CDR3 has 13 amino acids. Germline V gene data show CDR1 as DFQATT and CDR2 as SNEGSKA (reference sequence). Trimming at V came to 1 base and at J to 9 bases, leaving 5 bases not matched to a gene. CDR3 coding DNA: TGCAGTGCTAGAGTTAGCGGGGGGTCCGCCCAGTACTTC. Its protein product is CSARVSGGSAQYF.

This clonotype came up many times. The gene calls are TRBV9 and TRBJ2-2, with 8 bases lining up with TRBD2. Germline V CDR1 and CDR2: SGDLS, YYNGEE. The CDR3 loop spans 14 amino acids. The V segment lost 8 bases and the J segment 4 bases; nucleotides outside the gene matches: 7. The CDR3 nucleotides are TGTGCCAGTATGGCGGGGGGCCCCACCGGGGAGCTGTTTTTT. It codes for CASMAGGPTGELFF.

In this sample, this clonotype turned up a few times. The rearrangement joins TRBV5-1 to TRBJ1-2; D is unresolved. Germline V gives CDR1 SGHRS, CDR2 YFSETQ. There are 14 residues in the CDR3. V shed 0 bases and J shed 8 bases, with 14 bases lying between them. The CDR3 nucleotides are TGCGCCAGCAGCTTGGAGGGTGCCTCGTGGGGCTACACCTTC. This encodes CASSLEGASWGYTF.

This clonotype was picked up a small number of times. This rearrangement joins TRBV7-3 to TRBJ2-2; the D call may be TRBD1 or TRBD2 (5 bases each). The CDR3 runs 13 residues. Germline lookup yields CDR1 SGHTA and CDR2 FQGTGA. The V end was cut by 5 bases, the J end by 8 bases, with 12 bases between. The CDR3: CASSQTGQGELFF. As DNA, the CDR3 is TGTGCCAGCAGCCAGACGGGGCAGGGGGAGCTGTTTTTT.

CDR3: CSGRQSTEAFF. The CDR3 DNA follows: TGCAGCGGACGACAGAGCACTGAAGCTTTCTTT. The V and J genes are TRBV29-1 and TRBJ1-1; TRBD1 is a possible D gene (5 bases). V lost 7 bases and J 4 bases, leaving 10 bases between the germline ends. Germline lookup yields CDR1 SQVTM and CDR2 ANQGSEA. This CDR3 is 11 amino acids long.

Only a few counts were recorded for this clonotype. V gene TRBV4-3 combines with J gene TRBJ2-7; D remains unclear. Germline-derived CDR1 and CDR2 are LGHNA and YSLEER. Trimming stripped 4 bases from V and 5 bases from J, with 9 bases between. This CDR3 is 12 amino acids long. This CDR3 is CASSPDLNEQYF. As DNA, the CDR3 is TGCGCCAGCAGCCCAGATTTAAACGAGCAGTACTTC.

This clonotype has just a few counts. The chain links TRBV9 to TRBJ2-3; 9 bases are shared with TRBD2. Unmatched junction bases numbered 15, after V lost 7 bases and J lost 6 bases. Germline V gives CDR1 SGDLS, CDR2 YYNGEE. The CDR3 is 16 residues long. The CDR3 is CASSILAGHSGDTQYF. The CDR3 bases are TGTGCCAGCTCAATACTAGCGGGTCATTCCGGGGATACGCAGTATTTT.

The chain links TRBV25-1 to TRBJ2-3; 8 nucleotides align to TRBD1. The germline V gene encodes CDR1 MGHDK and CDR2 SYGVNS. The CDR3 is made up of 14 amino acids. J was trimmed by 4 bases and V by 3 bases; bases with no gene match: 3. The CDR3 coding sequence is TGTGCCAGCAGTGAGGGACAGGACCCAGATACGCAGTATTTT. This gives the protein CASSEGQDPDTQYF.

This sequence joins TRBV28 and TRBJ1-3; D possibly corresponds to TRBD1 (6 bases). This CDR3 region has 14 residues. Germline lookup yields CDR1 MDHEN and CDR2 SYDVKM. V lost 5 bases and J lost 2, with 10 bases in between. Here the CDR3 DNA reads TGTGCCAGCAGTCTCCCAGGGGCTGGAAACACCATATATTTT. Its translation: CASSLPGAGNTIYF.